The clone carrying this T cell receptor beta chain was detected a few times. This record comes from a study of molecular identifiers for immune sequencing clone quantification. Germline CDR1 is MGHRA and CDR2 is YSYEKL. The CDR3 covers 17 residues. V was pared by 0 bases and J by 0 bases, with 12 bases between. TCRdb re-derived calls from the PCR reads in MiXCR, one entry per CDR3 protein. Of more than 450,000 distinct CDR3 sequences detected, roughly 24% appear once; the ten largest clones hold roughly 0.79%. Isolation of naive CD8 T cells was achieved by sorting on a CD8+CD4-CCR7+CD45RA+ phenotype. The J gene is TRBJ1-5, the V gene TRBV4-1; D unresolved. The clonotype was recovered from a human donor in good health. Some libraries in this study had Jurkat cell RNA spiked in. The specimen sequenced was naive CD8+ T cells from blood, with Jurkat cell RNA spiked in. Subset defined: FACS-sorted CD8+CD4-CCR7+CD45RA+ naive T cells. The CDR3 DNA reads TGCGCCAGCAGCCAAGATAGGTCAGACTATAGCAATCAGCCCCAGCATTTT. Its protein is CASSQDRSDYSNQPQHF.